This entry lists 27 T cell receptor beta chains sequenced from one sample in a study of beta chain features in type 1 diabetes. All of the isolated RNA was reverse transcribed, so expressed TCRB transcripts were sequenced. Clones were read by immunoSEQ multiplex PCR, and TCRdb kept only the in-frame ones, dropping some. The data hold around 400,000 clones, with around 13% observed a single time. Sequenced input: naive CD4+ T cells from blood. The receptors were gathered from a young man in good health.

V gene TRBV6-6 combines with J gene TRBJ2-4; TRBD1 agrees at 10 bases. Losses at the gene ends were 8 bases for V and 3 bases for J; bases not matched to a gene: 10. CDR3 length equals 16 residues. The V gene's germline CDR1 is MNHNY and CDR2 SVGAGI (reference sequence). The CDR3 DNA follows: TGTGCCAGCGCAGACGGGACAGGGGCCCTCAAAAACATTCAGTACTTC. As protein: CASADGTGALKNIQYF.

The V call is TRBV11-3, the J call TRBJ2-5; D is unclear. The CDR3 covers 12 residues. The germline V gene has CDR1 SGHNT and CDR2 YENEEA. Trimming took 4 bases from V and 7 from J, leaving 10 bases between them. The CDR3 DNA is TGTGCCAGCAGCTCTACTTGGTGGACCCAGTACTTC. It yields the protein CASSSTWWTQYF.

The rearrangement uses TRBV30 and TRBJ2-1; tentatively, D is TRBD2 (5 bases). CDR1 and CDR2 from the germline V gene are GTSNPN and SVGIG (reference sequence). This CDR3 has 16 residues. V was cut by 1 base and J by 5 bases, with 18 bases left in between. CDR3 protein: CAWSALLKRKNNEQFF. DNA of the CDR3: TGTGCCTGGAGTGCCCTGTTAAAGCGGAAGAACAATGAGCAGTTCTTC.

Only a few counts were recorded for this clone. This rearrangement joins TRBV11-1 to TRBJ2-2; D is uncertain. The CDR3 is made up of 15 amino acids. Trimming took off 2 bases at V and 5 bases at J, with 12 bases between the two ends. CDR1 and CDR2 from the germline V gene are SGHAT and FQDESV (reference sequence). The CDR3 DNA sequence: TGTGCCAGCAGCTTAATGGGTAGCTTGACCGGGGAGCTGTTTTTT. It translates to CASSLMGSLTGELFF.

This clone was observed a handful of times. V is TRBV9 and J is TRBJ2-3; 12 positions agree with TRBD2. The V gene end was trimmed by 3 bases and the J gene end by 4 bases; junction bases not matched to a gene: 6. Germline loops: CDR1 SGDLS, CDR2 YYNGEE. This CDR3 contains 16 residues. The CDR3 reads CASSERTSGISDTQYF. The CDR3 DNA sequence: TGTGCCAGCAGCGAGCGGACTAGCGGGATTTCAGATACGCAGTATTTT.

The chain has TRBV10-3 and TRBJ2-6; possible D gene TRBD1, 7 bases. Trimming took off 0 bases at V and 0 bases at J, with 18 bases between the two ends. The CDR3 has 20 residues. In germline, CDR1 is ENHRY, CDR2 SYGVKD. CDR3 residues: CAISESTGQGGPSGANVLTF. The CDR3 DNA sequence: TGTGCCATCAGTGAGTCGACGGGGCAGGGGGGACCCTCTGGGGCCAACGTCCTGACTTTC.

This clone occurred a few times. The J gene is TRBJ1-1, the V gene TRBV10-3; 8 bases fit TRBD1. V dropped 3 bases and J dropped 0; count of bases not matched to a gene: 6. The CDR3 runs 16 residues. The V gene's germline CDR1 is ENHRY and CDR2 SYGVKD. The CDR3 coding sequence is TGTGCCATCAGTGACCCCCCGGGACAGGTGAACACTGAAGCTTTCTTT. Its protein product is CAISDPPGQVNTEAFF.

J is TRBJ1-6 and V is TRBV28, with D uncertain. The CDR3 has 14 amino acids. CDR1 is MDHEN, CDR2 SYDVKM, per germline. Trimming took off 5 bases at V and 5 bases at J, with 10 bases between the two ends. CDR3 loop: CASSPHGDNSPLHF. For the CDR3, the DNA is TGTGCCAGCAGTCCTCACGGAGATAATTCACCCCTCCACTTT.

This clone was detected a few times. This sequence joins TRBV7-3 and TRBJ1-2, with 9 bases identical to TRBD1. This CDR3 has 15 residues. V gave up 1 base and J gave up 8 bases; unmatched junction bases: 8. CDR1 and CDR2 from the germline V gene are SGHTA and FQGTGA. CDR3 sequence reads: CASSLNPGQGTGYTF. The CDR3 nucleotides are TGTGCCAGCAGCTTAAATCCGGGACAGGGAACCGGCTACACCTTC.

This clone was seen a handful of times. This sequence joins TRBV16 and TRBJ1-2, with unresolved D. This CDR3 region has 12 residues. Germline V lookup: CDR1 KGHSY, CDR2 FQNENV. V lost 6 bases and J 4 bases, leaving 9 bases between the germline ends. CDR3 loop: CASRASVYGYTF. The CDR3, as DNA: TGTGCCAGCAGAGCCTCGGTCTATGGCTACACCTTC.

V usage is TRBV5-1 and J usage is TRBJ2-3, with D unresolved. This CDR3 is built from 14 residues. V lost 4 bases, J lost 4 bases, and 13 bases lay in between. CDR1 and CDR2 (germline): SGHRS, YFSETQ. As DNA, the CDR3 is TGCGCCAGCAGCCAAATGGCCAGCGCAGATACGCAGTATTTT. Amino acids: CASSQMASADTQYF.

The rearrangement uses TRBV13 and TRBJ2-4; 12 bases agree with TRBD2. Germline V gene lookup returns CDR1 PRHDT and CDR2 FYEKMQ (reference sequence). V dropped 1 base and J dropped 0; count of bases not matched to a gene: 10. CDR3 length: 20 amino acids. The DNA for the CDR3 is TGTGCCAGCAGCTTAGATCTACTAGCGGGGGGATCCGTAGCCAAAAACATTCAGTACTTC. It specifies CASSLDLLAGGSVAKNIQYF.

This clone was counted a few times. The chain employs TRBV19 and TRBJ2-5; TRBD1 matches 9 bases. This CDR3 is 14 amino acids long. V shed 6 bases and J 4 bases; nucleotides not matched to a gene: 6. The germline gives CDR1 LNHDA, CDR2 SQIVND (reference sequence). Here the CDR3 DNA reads TGTGCCAGTAGGAACACAGGGGGCGGAGAGACCCAGTACTTC. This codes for CASRNTGGGETQYF. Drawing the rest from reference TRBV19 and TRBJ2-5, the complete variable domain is DGGITQSPKYLFRKEGQNVTLSCEQNLNHDAMYWYRQDPGQGLRLIYYSQIVNDFQKGDIAEGYSVSREKKESFPLTVTSAQKNPTAFYLCASRNTGGGETQYFGPGTRLLVL.

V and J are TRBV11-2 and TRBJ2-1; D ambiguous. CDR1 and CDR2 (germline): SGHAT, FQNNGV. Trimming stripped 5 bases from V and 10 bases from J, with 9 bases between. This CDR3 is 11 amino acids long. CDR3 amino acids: CASSTASEQFF. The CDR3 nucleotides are TGTGCCAGCAGCACTGCGAGCGAGCAGTTCTTC.

The CDR3 DNA follows: TGTGCCAGCACTCCAACAGGGCGCTCCTACAATGAGCAGTTCTTC. Encoded protein: CASTPTGRSYNEQFF. The V and J genes are TRBV6-5 and TRBJ2-1; D perhaps matches TRBD1 (6 bases). Germline CDR1 reads MNHEY; CDR2 reads SVGAGI. V was pared by 7 bases and J by 0 bases, with 13 bases between. The CDR3 is made up of 15 amino acids.

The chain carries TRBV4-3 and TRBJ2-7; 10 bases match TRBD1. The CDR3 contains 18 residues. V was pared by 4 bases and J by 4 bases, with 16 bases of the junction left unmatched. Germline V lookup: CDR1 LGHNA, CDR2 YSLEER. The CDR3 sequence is CASSRDHRQGAFRYEQYF. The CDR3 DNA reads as TGCGCCAGCAGCCGAGACCACCGACAGGGGGCCTTTCGGTACGAGCAGTACTTC.

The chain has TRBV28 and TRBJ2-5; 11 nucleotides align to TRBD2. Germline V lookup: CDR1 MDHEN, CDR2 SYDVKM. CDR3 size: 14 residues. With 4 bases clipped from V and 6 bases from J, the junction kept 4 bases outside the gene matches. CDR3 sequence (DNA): TGTGCCAGCAGTTCCGTAGCGGGAGGGAAGACCCAGTACTTC. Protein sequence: CASSSVAGGKTQYF.

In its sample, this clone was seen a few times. The CDR3 region is CASSVAAGVHSQAFF. In DNA form, the CDR3 reads TGTGCCAGCAGCGTAGCTGCAGGGGTCCATTCTCAAGCTTTCTTT. This chain connects TRBV9 to TRBJ1-1; TRBD1 might be the D (6 bases). V lost 0 bases, J lost 9 bases, and 18 bases lay in between. Germline-derived CDR1 and CDR2 are SGDLS and YYNGEE. The CDR3 consists of 15 residues.

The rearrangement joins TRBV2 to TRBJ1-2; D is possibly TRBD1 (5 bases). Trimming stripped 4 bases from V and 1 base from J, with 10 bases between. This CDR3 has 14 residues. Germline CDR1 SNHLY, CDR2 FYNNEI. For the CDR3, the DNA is TGTGCCAGCAGTGTAGGCAGGGTTAACTATGGCTACACCTTC. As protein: CASSVGRVNYGYTF.

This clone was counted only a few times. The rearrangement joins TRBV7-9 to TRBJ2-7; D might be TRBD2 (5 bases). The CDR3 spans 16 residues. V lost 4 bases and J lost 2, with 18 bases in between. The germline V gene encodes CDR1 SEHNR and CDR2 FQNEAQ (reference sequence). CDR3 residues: CASSSPANIGTYEQYF. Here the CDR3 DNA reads TGTGCCAGCAGCTCGCCGGCAAATATCGGGACCTACGAGCAGTACTTC.

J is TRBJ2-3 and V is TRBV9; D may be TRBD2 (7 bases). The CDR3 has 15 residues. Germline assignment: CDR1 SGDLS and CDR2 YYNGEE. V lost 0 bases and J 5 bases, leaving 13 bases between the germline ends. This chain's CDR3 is CASSVGGGDQDTQYF. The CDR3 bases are TGTGCCAGCAGCGTAGGAGGGGGGGACCAAGATACGCAGTATTTT.

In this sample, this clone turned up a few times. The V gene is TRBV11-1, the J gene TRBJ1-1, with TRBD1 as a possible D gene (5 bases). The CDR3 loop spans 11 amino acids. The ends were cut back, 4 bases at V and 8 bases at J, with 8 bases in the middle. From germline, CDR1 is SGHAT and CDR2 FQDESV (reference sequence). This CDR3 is CASSYGGEAFF. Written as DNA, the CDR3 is TGTGCCAGCAGCTACGGGGGAGAAGCTTTCTTT.

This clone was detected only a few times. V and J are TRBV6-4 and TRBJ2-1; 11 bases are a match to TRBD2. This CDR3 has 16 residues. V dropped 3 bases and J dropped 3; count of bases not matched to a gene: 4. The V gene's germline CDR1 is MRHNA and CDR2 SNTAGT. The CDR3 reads CASSDIAGGNYNEQFF. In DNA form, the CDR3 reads TGTGCCAGCAGTGATATAGCGGGGGGGAACTACAATGAGCAGTTCTTC.

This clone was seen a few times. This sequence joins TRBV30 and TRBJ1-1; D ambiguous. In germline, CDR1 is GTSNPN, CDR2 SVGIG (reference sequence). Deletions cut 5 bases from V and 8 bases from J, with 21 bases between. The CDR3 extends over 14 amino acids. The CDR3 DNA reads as TGTGCCTGGGCGATTACCGGGATCCTTGGGGAAGCTTTCTTT. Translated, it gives CAWAITGILGEAFF.

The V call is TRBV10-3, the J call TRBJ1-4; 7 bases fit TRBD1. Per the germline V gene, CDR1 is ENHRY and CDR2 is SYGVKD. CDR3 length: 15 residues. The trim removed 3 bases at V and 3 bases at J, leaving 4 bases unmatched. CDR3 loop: CAISERGPSNEKLFF. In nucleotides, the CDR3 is TGTGCCATCAGTGAAAGGGGGCCGTCTAATGAAAAACTGTTTTTT.

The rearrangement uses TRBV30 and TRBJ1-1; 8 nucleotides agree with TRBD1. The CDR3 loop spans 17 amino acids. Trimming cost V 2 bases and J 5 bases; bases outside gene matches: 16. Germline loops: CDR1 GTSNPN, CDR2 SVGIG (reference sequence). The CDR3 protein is CAWSPWGRGRSGTEAFF. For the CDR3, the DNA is TGTGCCTGGAGTCCATGGGGCAGGGGGCGTTCAGGGACTGAAGCTTTCTTT.

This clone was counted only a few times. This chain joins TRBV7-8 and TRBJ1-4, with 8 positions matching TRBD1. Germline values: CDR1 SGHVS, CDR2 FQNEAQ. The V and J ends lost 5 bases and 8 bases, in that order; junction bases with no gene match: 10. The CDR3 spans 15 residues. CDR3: CASSLQGGREEKLFF. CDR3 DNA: TGTGCCAGCAGCCTACAGGGGGGCAGGGAAGAAAAACTGTTTTTT.